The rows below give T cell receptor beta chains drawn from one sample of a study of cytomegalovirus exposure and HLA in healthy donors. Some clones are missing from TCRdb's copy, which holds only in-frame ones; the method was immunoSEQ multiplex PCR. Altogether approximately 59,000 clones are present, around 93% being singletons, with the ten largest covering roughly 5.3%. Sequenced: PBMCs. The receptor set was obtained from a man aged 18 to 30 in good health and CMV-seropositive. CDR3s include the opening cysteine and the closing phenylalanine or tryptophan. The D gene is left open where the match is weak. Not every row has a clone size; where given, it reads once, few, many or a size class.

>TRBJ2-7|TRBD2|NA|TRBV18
CASSPFLSRSLSGRESYEQYF
TGTGCCAGCTCGCCCTTCCTGTCCCGTTCCTTGAGTGGGCGGGAGAGTTACGAGCAGTACTTC
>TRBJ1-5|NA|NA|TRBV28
CASSFYSGGKNQPQHF
TGTGCCAGCAGTTTCTATTCGGGGGGCAAAAATCAGCCCCAGCATTTT
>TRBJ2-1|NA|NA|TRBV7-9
CASGQRALSSYNEQFF
TGTGCCAGTGGTCAACGCGCCCTTAGCTCCTACAATGAGCAGTTCTTC
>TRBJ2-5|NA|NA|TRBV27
CASSLRERETQYF
TGTGCCAGCAGTTTACGGGAGAGGGAGACCCAGTACTTC
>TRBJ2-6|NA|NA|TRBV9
CASSGLGSGANVLTF
TGTGCCAGCAGCGGACTGGGCTCTGGGGCCAACGTCCTGACTTTC
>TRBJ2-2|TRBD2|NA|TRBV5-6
CASSLGLAGVTGELFF
TGTGCCAGCAGCTTGGGACTAGCGGGAGTCACCGGGGAGCTGTTTTTT
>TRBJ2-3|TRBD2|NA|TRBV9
CASSVASGGDTQYF
TGTGCCAGCAGCGTAGCAAGCGGGGGGGATACGCAGTATTTT
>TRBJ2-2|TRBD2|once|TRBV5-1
CASSPRAGGPSTGELFF
TGCGCCAGCAGCCCGAGGGCGGGAGGGCCTAGCACCGGGGAGCTGTTTTTT
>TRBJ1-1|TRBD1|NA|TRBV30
CAWEPGQGETFF
TGTGCCTGGGAACCGGGACAGGGGGAAACTTTCTTT
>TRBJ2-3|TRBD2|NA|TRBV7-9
CASSLGLAGPYTDTQYF
TGTGCCAGCAGCTTAGGCCTAGCGGGCCCGTACACAGATACGCAGTATTTT
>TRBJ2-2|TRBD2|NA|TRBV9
CASSRIAGYTGELFF
TGTGCCAGCAGTAGGATAGCGGGATACACCGGGGAGCTGTTTTTT
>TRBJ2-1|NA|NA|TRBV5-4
CASSFPTSSYNEQFF
TGTGCCAGCAGCTTTCCCACGAGCTCCTACAATGAGCAGTTCTTC
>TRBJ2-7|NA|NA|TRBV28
CASRTGSYIYEQYF
TGTGCCAGCAGAACAGGGTCTTATATCTACGAGCAGTACTTC
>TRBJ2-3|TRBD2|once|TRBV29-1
CSVDKREADTQYF
TGCAGCGTTGATAAGCGGGAGGCAGATACGCAGTATTTT
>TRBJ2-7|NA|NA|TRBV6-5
CASGKGTYEQYF
TGTGCCAGCGGCAAGGGGACCTACGAGCAGTACTTC
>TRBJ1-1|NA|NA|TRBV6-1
CASSEIGNTEAFF
TGTGCCAGCAGTGAGATCGGGAACACTGAAGCTTTCTTT
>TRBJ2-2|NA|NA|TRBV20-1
CSGSAGELFF
TGCAGTGGTAGCGCCGGGGAGCTGTTTTTT
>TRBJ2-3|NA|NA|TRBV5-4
CASARDLDTDTQYF
TGTGCCAGCGCGAGGGATTTAGACACAGATACGCAGTATTTT
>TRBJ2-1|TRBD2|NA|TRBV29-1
CSVASGPWNEQFF
TGCAGCGTTGCTAGCGGCCCATGGAATGAGCAGTTCTTC
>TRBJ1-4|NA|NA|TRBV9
CASSGARVDEKLFF
TGTGCCAGCAGCGGGGCGCGAGTGGATGAAAAACTGTTTTTT
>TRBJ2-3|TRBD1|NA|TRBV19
CASSYHRGMTDTQYF
TGTGCCAGTAGTTACCACAGGGGAATGACAGATACGCAGTATTTT
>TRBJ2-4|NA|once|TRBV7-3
CASSPDRGGDIQYF
TGTGCCAGCAGCCCCGATAGAGGGGGAGACATTCAGTACTTC
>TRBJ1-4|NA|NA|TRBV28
CASSLGTPEKLFF
TGTGCCAGCAGTTTGGGCACCCCCGAAAAACTGTTTTTT
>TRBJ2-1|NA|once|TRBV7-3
CASSSRDGSSYNEQFF
TGTGCCAGCAGCTCACGGGACGGGAGCTCCTACAATGAGCAGTTCTTC
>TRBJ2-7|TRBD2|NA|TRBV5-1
CASSLGSGRGYEQYF
TGCGCCAGCAGCTTGGGAAGCGGGAGGGGCTACGAGCAGTACTTC
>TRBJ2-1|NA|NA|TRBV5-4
CASSLVSYEQFF
TGTGCCAGCAGCCTAGTTAGCTATGAGCAGTTCTTC
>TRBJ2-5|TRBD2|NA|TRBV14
CASSQGALARQETQYF
TGTGCCAGCAGCCAAGGCGCACTAGCGCGACAAGAGACCCAGTACTTC
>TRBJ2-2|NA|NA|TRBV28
CASREGRTNTGELFF
TGTGCCAGCAGGGAGGGACGGACGAACACCGGGGAGCTGTTTTTT
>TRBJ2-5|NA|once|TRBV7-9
CASSARTVQETQYF
TGTGCCAGCAGCGCCCGGACAGTCCAAGAGACCCAGTACTTC
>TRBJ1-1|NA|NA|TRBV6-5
CASSSPGNTEAFF
TGTGCCAGCAGTTCGCCAGGGAACACTGAAGCTTTCTTT
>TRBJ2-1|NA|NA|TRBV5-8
CASRLMGSSYNEQFF
TGTGCCAGCCGCCTTATGGGGAGCTCCTACAATGAGCAGTTCTTC
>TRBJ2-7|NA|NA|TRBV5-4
CASSFRGNPYEQYF
TGTGCCAGCAGCTTTCGGGGTAACCCCTACGAGCAGTACTTC
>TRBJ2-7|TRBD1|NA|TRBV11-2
CASSFWDRPFEQYF
TGTGCCAGCAGCTTTTGGGACAGGCCCTTCGAGCAGTACTTC
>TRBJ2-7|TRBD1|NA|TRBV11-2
CASGRDRANEQYF
TGTGCCAGCGGCCGGGACAGGGCCAACGAGCAGTACTTC
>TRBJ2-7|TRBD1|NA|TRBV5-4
CASSQTGYEQYF
TGTGCCAGCAGCCAGACAGGGTACGAGCAGTACTTC
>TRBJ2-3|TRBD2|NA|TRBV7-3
CASTLSGTSTDTQYF
TGTGCCAGCACCCTCAGCGGGACTAGCACAGATACGCAGTATTTT
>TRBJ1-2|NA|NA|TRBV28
CASSPPGSNYGYTF
TGTGCCAGCAGCCCCCCAGGGTCCAACTATGGCTACACCTTC
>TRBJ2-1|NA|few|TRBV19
CASSIYDTGNNEQFF
TGTGCCAGTAGTATATACGACACGGGGAACAATGAGCAGTTCTTC
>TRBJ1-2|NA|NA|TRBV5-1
CASSSTLQGNYGYTF
TGCGCCAGCAGCTCTACCCTACAGGGTAACTATGGCTACACCTTC
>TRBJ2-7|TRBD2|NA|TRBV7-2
CASSLGLAGVTYEQYF
TGTGCCAGCAGCTTGGGACTAGCGGGGGTTACCTACGAGCAGTACTTC
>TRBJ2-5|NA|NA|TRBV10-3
CAISEEAGETQYF
TGTGCCATCAGTGAGGAGGCGGGGGAGACCCAGTACTTC